The 11 T cell receptor beta chains in this list originate from one sample, sequenced in a study of OX40 agonist ivuxolimab in advanced cancers. Libraries came from the immunoSEQ multiplex PCR assay. Entries here come from immuneACCESS through TCRdb and include only in-frame sequences with V and J called. Some clones fail to appear in such tables; in the studies checked, an unresolved V gene covers under half of the shortfall, and the cause of the remainder is unknown. The sample table contains over 95,000 clones; only one count was recorded for approximately 95% of them. The ten largest clones capture approximately 2% of the sample. Sequenced here: CD4+ or CD8+ T cells sorted from blood, sampled in a trial of the OX40 agonist ivuxolimab. The source of these receptors is an adult with an advanced solid tumor such as melanoma, head and neck, liver or kidney cancer.

The chain combines TRBV27 with TRBJ1-6; D gene uncertain. V dropped 5 bases and J dropped 5 bases, with 4 bases sitting between them. CDR3 size: 12 residues. Per the germline V gene, CDR1 is MNHEY and CDR2 is SMNVEV (reference sequence). CDR3 DNA sequence: TGTGCCAGCAGTCTCCATAATTCACCCCTCCACTTT. It specifies CASSLHNSPLHF.

The gene calls are TRBV7-9 and TRBJ2-5, with 8 bases fitting TRBD2. CDR3 length equals 14 residues. V shed 5 bases, J shed 2 bases, and the junction held 4 bases outside the gene matches. Germline CDR1 and CDR2: SEHNR and FQNEAQ (reference sequence). The chain's CDR3 is CASSPGRGQETQYF. The CDR3 DNA sequence: TGTGCCAGCAGCCCCGGGAGGGGTCAAGAGACCCAGTACTTC.

J is TRBJ2-1 and V is TRBV9, with TRBD2 as a possible D gene (5 bases). Looked up from germline, CDR1 is SGDLS and CDR2 is YYNGEE. Trimming left V 1 base short and J 1 base short, with 9 bases between. The CDR3 runs to 15 residues. This chain's CDR3 is CASSVHEGSYNEQFF. The CDR3 region has the DNA TGTGCCAGCAGCGTACATGAGGGATCCTACAATGAGCAGTTCTTC.

The rearrangement uses TRBV27 and TRBJ2-7; D is undetermined. Looked up from germline, CDR1 is MNHEY and CDR2 is SMNVEV (reference sequence). V was pared by 5 bases and J by 0 bases, with 5 bases between. CDR3 size: 12 residues. DNA for the CDR3: TGTGCCAGCAGTCTCCTCTCCTACGAGCAGTACTTC. Protein: CASSLLSYEQYF.

The genes are TRBV5-6 and TRBJ2-7; tentative D call: TRBD1 (6 bases). The V end lost 0 bases, the J end lost 5 bases, and 12 bases lay between the germline ends. Per the germline V gene, CDR1 is SGHDT and CDR2 is YYEEEE. This CDR3 has 14 amino acids. This CDR3 is CASSLDREIHEQYF. CDR3 sequence (DNA): TGTGCCAGCAGCTTGGACAGGGAGATCCACGAGCAGTACTTC.

The rearrangement uses TRBV29-1 and TRBJ1-2; possibly TRBD1 for D (6 bases). Trimming took 3 bases from V and 0 from J, leaving 11 bases between them. The CDR3 sequence is 14 residues long. Germline CDR1 and CDR2: SQVTM and ANQGSEA. The DNA for the CDR3 is TGCAGCGTTGAGACAGGTTTAACTAACTATGGCTACACCTTC. Its protein is CSVETGLTNYGYTF.

The chain is built from TRBV28 and TRBJ2-1, with a possible D match to TRBD2 (7 bases). CDR1 and CDR2 from the germline V gene are MDHEN and SYDVKM. V lost 1 base to trimming and J lost 8 bases, with 9 bases between them. The CDR3 length is 13 residues. The CDR3 here is CASSLSGGHEQFF. In DNA, the CDR3 is TGTGCCAGCAGTTTATCGGGGGGCCATGAGCAGTTCTTC.

The gene calls are TRBV5-8 and TRBJ2-7; the D gene is possibly TRBD2 (6 bases). The CDR3 has 15 amino acids. V lost 6 bases and J lost 0, with 16 bases in between. The germline CDR1 and CDR2 sequences are SGHTS and YDEGEE. The CDR3 spells CASIISGTLSYEQYF. CDR3 DNA: TGTGCCAGCATCATCTCCGGGACTCTCTCCTACGAGCAGTACTTC.

V usage is TRBV7-9 and J usage is TRBJ2-2, with 7 positions matching TRBD1. V lost 8 bases and J lost 0; bases outside the gene matches: 12. CDR1 and CDR2 (germline): SEHNR, FQNEAQ (reference sequence). CDR3 length equals 17 residues. The DNA for the CDR3 is TGTGCCAGCCGCGAATCAAAAGGGACAGCGAACACCGGGGAGCTGTTTTTT. Protein sequence: CASRESKGTANTGELFF.

This rearrangement joins TRBV9 to TRBJ1-2; possibly TRBD1 for D (6 bases). The CDR3 sequence is 13 residues long. CDR1 SGDLS and CDR2 YYNGEE come from the germline V gene. V was trimmed by 0 bases and J by 3 bases, leaving 6 bases between them. CDR3 coding DNA: TGTGCCAGCAGCGTAGGACAGGACTATGGCTACACCTTC. Translating it yields CASSVGQDYGYTF. The full variable domain, its missing parts supplied by reference TRBV9 and TRBJ1-2, is DSGVTQTPKHLITATGQRVTLRCSPRSGDLSVYWYQQSLDQGLQFLIQYYNGEERAKGNILERFSAQQFPDLHSELNLSSLELGDSALYFCASSVGQDYGYTFGSGTRLTVV.

The chain couples TRBV11-3 to TRBJ2-3; D may be TRBD2 (6 bases). Trimming took 9 bases from V and 0 from J, leaving 10 bases between them. CDR1 is SGHNT and CDR2 is YENEEA in the germline V gene. The CDR3 extends over 13 amino acids. DNA of the CDR3: TGTGCCAGGAAGCGGGTGAGCACAGATACGCAGTATTTT. Amino acid sequence: CARKRVSTDTQYF. Complete variable domain (other parts from reference TRBV11-3 and TRBJ2-3): EAGVVQSPRYKIIEKKQPVAFWCNPISGHNTLYWYLQNLGQGPELLIRYENEEAVDDSQLPKDRFSAERLKGVDSTLKIQPAELGDSAVYLCARKRVSTDTQYFGPGTRLTVL.